The 6 T cell receptor beta chains below all came from one sample that was sequenced in a study of T-cell memory formation after mild COVID-19 (dated by TCRdb to about 2021). The library was made by 5' RACE. The data were produced on an Illumina NovaSeq 6000. In TCRdb, the public reads were trimmed at Q25 with fastp and aligned with MiXCR, with productive beta chains retained. Rows are unified per CDR3 protein, each entry keeping the most common DNA and genes. The sample table shows approximately 210,000 distinct CDR3 sequences, and under 30% are seen once. The ten largest account for roughly 10% of the sample. The specimen was PBMCs or a T cell subset sorted from them (not recorded which). The receptors come from an adult woman who had mild COVID-19 (a few samples of this study predate the infection). The sample titles of this study are shuffled in the database, so cell type and time point are left out; the donor was told from shared clones.

V gene TRBV10-3 combines with J gene TRBJ1-6; D remains unclear. Trimming pared 7 bases from V and 6 bases from J, leaving 10 bases between. Germline CDR1 reads ENHRY; CDR2 reads SYGVKD. The CDR3 is 13 amino acids. The chain's CDR3 is CAIKEIGNSPLHF. In DNA form, the CDR3 reads TGTGCCATCAAGGAGATTGGTAATTCACCCCTCCACTTT.

V gene TRBV2 combines with J gene TRBJ2-7; no definite D call. V lost 6 bases to trimming and J lost 4 bases, with 10 bases between them. The CDR3 loop spans 12 amino acids. Germline V gene lookup returns CDR1 SNHLY and CDR2 FYNNEI. CDR3 DNA: TGTGCCAGCAGAGCTAGGAGTTACGAGCAGTACTTC. Translation: CASRARSYEQYF.

In this sample, this clonotype turned up a few times. This chain joins TRBV29-1 and TRBJ2-2; D is possibly TRBD1 or TRBD2 (7 bases each). The CDR3 spans 14 residues. In germline, CDR1 is SQVTM, CDR2 ANQGSEA. The V end lost 4 bases, the J end lost 4 bases, and 13 bases lay between the germline ends. The CDR3 loop reads CSVGGGQSTGELFF. The CDR3 DNA follows: TGCAGCGTTGGGGGGGGACAGTCCACCGGGGAGCTGTTTTTT.

This clonotype was observed a handful of times. The CDR3 DNA reads as TGTGCCAGCAGCCAGTCAGGGAACGGACCCTACGAGCAGTACTTC. Residues: CASSQSGNGPYEQYF. The rearrangement links TRBV7-9 to TRBJ2-7, with D perhaps matching TRBD1 (5 bases). This CDR3 region has 15 residues. The V gene lost 5 bases and the J gene lost 2 bases, with 16 bases spanning the gap. The V gene's germline CDR1 is SEHNR and CDR2 FQNEAQ (reference sequence).

Here the CDR3 reads CASMTGTITGELFF. The CDR3 DNA follows: TGTGCCAGCATGACAGGGACGATCACCGGGGAGCTGTTTTTT. The V gene is TRBV2, the J gene TRBJ2-2; 7 bases fit TRBD1. V was clipped by 7 bases and J by 4 bases; unmatched bases: 6. There are 14 residues in the CDR3. In germline, CDR1 is SNHLY, CDR2 FYNNEI.

The chain links TRBV7-2 to TRBJ2-1; the D gene is possibly TRBD2 (5 bases). The length of the CDR3 is 14 residues. V lost 2 bases and J 8 bases, leaving 13 bases between the germline ends. Germline V gene data show CDR1 as SGHTA and CDR2 as FQGNSA. Written as DNA, the CDR3 is TGTGCCAGCAGCTTATACTTTGAGGGAGATGAGCAGTTCTTC. Translating gives CASSLYFEGDEQFF.